This T cell receptor beta chain was sequenced for a study of CD8+CD57+ T cells in acquired aplastic anemia (dated by TCRdb to 2016 to 2019). Broadly, across the study: DNA extracted from sorted CD4+ and CD8+ cells had a mean of about 3.2 ug, with a range of roughly 0.19 to 27.4 ug. For healthy donor samples, the average read count was about 10.8 million for CD4+ cells and around 12 million for CD8+ cells. The full study reports these points: Twenty-nine CD8+ CDR3 sequences were shared between patients and controls but appeared highly expressed in patients and within their immunodominant clones. Between patients and healthy controls, no significant difference in CD8+ Simpson's diversity was found (P=0.060).

V trim: 5 bases; J trim: 13 bases; unmatched bases: 18. The CDR3 covers 15 residues, taking in both the cysteine and the phenylalanine. The read is trimmed to its CDR3 DNA, 45 bases read in frame from base 1. CDR1 SGHTA and CDR2 FQGNSA are derived from the germline V gene. Remarks on this clonotype: Its antigen is unknown. No much larger clone is present one base from it, and per-base qualities are unavailable.

TCR repertoires of sorted CD4+ and CD8+ blood T cells from severe aplastic anemia patients and healthy subjects were deep-sequenced in the study. Ficoll-Paque density gradient centrifugation was used to isolate peripheral blood mononuclear cells. Before DNA extraction, CD4+ and CD8+ T cells were sorted with FACS or magnetic beads. Genomic DNA was used as template for profiling of TCR beta VDJ combinations and CDR3 sequences. An Illumina HiSeq 2000 was used for TCR repertoire sequencing. As for the original processing: Repertoire assessment relied on Simpson's diversity index, CDR3 size and DJ length profiles, and TRBV/TRBJ rearrangement plots. Whichever DNA sequence was most abundant in the deep sequencing data was defined as the immunodominant clone. CDR3 amino acid sequences were screened for sharing across subjects and compared with published repertoires and the VDJdb database. TCRdb reanalyzed the raw reads on its own, using fastp at Q25 for trimming and MiXCR for clone calling, and kept in-frame beta chains. Identical CDR3 protein sequences are pooled into one entry, listed with their most common genes and DNA. TCRdb's processing, not the authors', yielded these V and J calls. For this sample the table gives just over 400,000 distinct CDR3 sequences, of which 65% to 80% were detected only once. The ten largest account for 4% of the sample.

The V and J segments used are TRBV7-2 and TRBJ2-7; TRBD1 lines up with 9 middle nucleotides. The receptor comes from a human donor in good health, serving as a control. The source material was sorted CD4+, CD8+, or CD8+CD57+ T cells (not recorded which) from PBMCs. The CDR3 loop reads CASSIDRGSVTNYYF. The DNA sequence is given as TGTGCCAGCAGCATTGACAGGGGGTCGGTGACTAACTATTACTTC. With the rest looked up from the reference TRBV7-2 and TRBJ2-7 genes rather than sequenced, the full variable domain is GAGVSQSPSNKVTEKGKDVELRCDPISGHTALYWYRQSLGQGLEFLIYFQGNSAPDKSGLPSDRFSAERTGGSVSTLTIQRTQQEDSAVYLCASSIDRGSVTNYYFGPGTRLTVT.